The 21 T cell receptor beta chains below were found in one sample sequenced in a study of blood T cell repertoires in COVID-19. This table comes from immunoSEQ multiplex PCR, and its TCRdb copy is limited to in-frame clones, with some not included. This table has approximately 50,000 clones, roughly four fifths appearing once. Source material: peripheral blood. Receptor source: a man older than 75 with COVID-19, enrolled during active disease.

The chain employs TRBV7-8 and TRBJ2-1, with D tentatively TRBD2 (5 bases). V was shortened by 5 bases and J by 4 bases, with 18 bases between the two germline ends. Per germline, CDR1 SGHVS and CDR2 FQNEAQ. The CDR3 has 16 amino acids. The CDR3 loop is CASSLRTGSSYNEQFF. CDR3 DNA sequence: TGTGCCAGCAGCCTAAGGACGGGGAGCTCTTACAATGAGCAGTTCTTC.

V and J are TRBV6-1 and TRBJ1-4, with D possibly TRBD1 on 6 matching bases. V dropped 4 bases and J dropped 1 base, with 16 bases sitting between them. Germline lookup yields CDR1 MNHNS and CDR2 SASEGT. The CDR3 has 17 residues. This chain's CDR3 is CASSAVRGMGTNEKLFF. The CDR3 nucleotides are TGTGCCAGCAGTGCGGTCAGGGGAATGGGAACTAATGAAAAACTGTTTTTT.

The V call is TRBV6-2 or TRBV6-3, the J call TRBJ2-4, with a tentative D call TRBD2 (5 bases). Trimming shortened V by 5 bases and J by 15 bases, and 17 bases separated the two germline ends. CDR3 length: 12 amino acids. The germline V gene encodes CDR1 MNHEY and CDR2 SVGEGT. The CDR3 protein is CASSTRTGLGYF. The CDR3, as DNA: TGTGCCAGCAGTACAAGAACGGGATTGGGGTACTTC.

The chain employs TRBV29-1 and TRBJ1-5; TRBD1 might be the D (6 bases). The CDR3 is made up of 20 amino acids. V was trimmed by 5 bases and J by 6 bases, leaving 35 bases between them. Germline V CDR1 and CDR2: SQVTM, ANQGSEA. The CDR3 spells CSVMDSSRPRWGPIGQPQHF. In DNA form, the CDR3 reads TGCAGCGTTATGGACAGCTCTCGCCCTAGGTGGGGGCCCATCGGTCAGCCCCAGCATTTT. The complete variable domain, with remaining parts taken from reference TRBV29-1 and TRBJ1-5, reads SAVISQKPSRDICQRGTSLTIQCQVDSQVTMMFWYRQQPGQSLTLIATANQGSEATYESGFVIDKFPISRPNLTFSTLTVSNMSPEDSSIYLCSVMDSSRPRWGPIGQPQHFGDGTRLSIL.

This chain connects TRBV14 to TRBJ2-1; D ambiguous. Deletions cut 5 bases from V and 5 bases from J, with 4 bases between. CDR1 is SGHDN and CDR2 is FVKESK in the germline V gene. The CDR3 is 11 amino acids. CDR3 in amino acids: CASSTNNEQFF. CDR3 DNA: TGTGCCAGCAGCACAAACAATGAGCAGTTCTTC. Complete variable domain (other parts from reference TRBV14 and TRBJ2-1): EAGVTQFPSHSVIEKGQTVTLRCDPISGHDNLYWYRRVMGKEIKFLLHFVKESKQDESGMPNNRFLAERTGGTYSTLKVQPAELEDSGVYFCASSTNNEQFFGPGTRLTVL.

The genes are TRBV12-3 or TRBV12-4 and TRBJ1-5; D ambiguous. The CDR3 contains 13 residues. Deletions cut 8 bases from V and 3 bases from J, with 11 bases between. CDR3 loop: CASGSSVNQPQHF. CDR3 nucleotides: TGTGCCAGCGGGAGTAGTGTCAATCAGCCCCAGCATTTT.

This clone appeared once. The J gene is TRBJ2-5, the V gene TRBV24-1; D unresolved. Trimming took off 3 bases at V and 2 bases at J, with 9 bases between the two ends. This CDR3 is built from 14 residues. From germline, CDR1 is KGHDR and CDR2 SFDVKD. This CDR3 is CATSDPGLQETQYF. For the CDR3, the DNA is TGTGCCACCAGTGATCCCGGTTTACAAGAGACCCAGTACTTC.

The V and J genes are TRBV6-1 and TRBJ2-3, with D possibly being TRBD2 (5 bases). Germline CDR1 is MNHNS and CDR2 is SASEGT. Trimming took off 1 base at V and 10 bases at J, with 15 bases between the two ends. The CDR3 has 14 residues. The CDR3 bases are TGTGCCAGCAGTGAAGTGGACTCGAGTGGTGCGCAGTATTTT. This gives the protein CASSEVDSSGAQYF.

The chain links TRBV5-1 to TRBJ1-1; 7 bases match TRBD1. The CDR3 consists of 12 residues. Losses at the gene ends were 4 bases for V and 8 bases for J; bases not matched to a gene: 5. The germline V gene has CDR1 SGHRS and CDR2 YFSETQ. CDR3 sequence: CASSPWTGEAFF. The CDR3 nucleotides are TGCGCCAGCAGCCCCTGGACAGGCGAAGCTTTCTTT.

V and J are TRBV5-5 and TRBJ1-3; D possibly corresponds to TRBD1 (5 bases). The ends were cut back, 2 bases at V and 4 bases at J, with 16 bases in the middle. Germline-derived CDR1 and CDR2 are SGHKS and YYEKEE (reference sequence). CDR3 length: 16 residues. CDR3 region: CASSFYSTAAGNTIYF. In DNA form, the CDR3 reads TGTGCCAGCAGCTTTTATTCGACAGCTGCGGGAAACACCATATATTTT.

This clone turned up a few times. The rearrangement joins TRBV9 to TRBJ1-2; 9 bases align to TRBD1. J gave up 3 bases and V 4 bases, and 7 bases lay outside the gene matches. Looked up from germline, CDR1 is SGDLS and CDR2 is YYNGEE. The CDR3 has 15 amino acids. Here the CDR3 reads CASSPTGGVDYGYTF. CDR3 coding DNA: TGTGCCAGCAGCCCGACAGGGGGGGTAGACTATGGCTACACCTTC. Variable domain in full (rest from reference TRBV9 and TRBJ1-2): DSGVTQTPKHLITATGQRVTLRCSPRSGDLSVYWYQQSLDQGLQFLIQYYNGEERAKGNILERFSAQQFPDLHSELNLSSLELGDSALYFCASSPTGGVDYGYTFGSGTRLTVV.

V is TRBV4-3 and J is TRBJ1-2; unclear D gene. Trimming left V 1 base short and J 8 bases short, with 11 bases between. This CDR3 region has 13 residues. The germline V gene has CDR1 LGHNA and CDR2 YSLEER. The CDR3 DNA is TGCGCCAGCAGCCAAGGAGGATTAAGCGGCTACACCTTC. Protein product: CASSQGGLSGYTF.

This clone was counted between two and nine times. This sequence joins TRBV11-2 and TRBJ1-1; no clear D gene. Germline-derived CDR1 and CDR2 are SGHAT and FQNNGV. V was clipped by 7 bases and J by 5 bases, with 17 bases between them. The CDR3 runs 14 residues. CDR3 DNA: TGTGCCAGCAACCCAGACGGGCGCGGGACTGAAGCTTTCTTT. Amino acid sequence: CASNPDGRGTEAFF.

This chain joins TRBV7-2 and TRBJ1-1, with D perhaps TRBD1 (5 bases). The V gene lost 3 bases and the J gene lost 4 bases, with 15 bases spanning the gap. Germline V gives CDR1 SGHTA, CDR2 FQGNSA. The CDR3 covers 15 residues. CDR3 region: CASSLGGSVSTEAFF. The DNA of the CDR3 is TGTGCCAGCAGCTTGGGGGGGTCCGTTTCCACTGAAGCTTTCTTT.

The chain combines TRBV5-6 with TRBJ1-2; tentatively, D is TRBD1 (5 bases). The CDR3 contains 15 residues. Per germline, CDR1 SGHDT and CDR2 YYEEEE. V was cut by 4 bases and J by 4 bases, with 17 bases left in between. The DNA of the CDR3 is TGTGCCAGCAGCCTGGAGCAGGGTCAAGCCTATGGCTACACCTTC. This codes for CASSLEQGQAYGYTF.

The chain carries TRBV29-1 and TRBJ1-2, with TRBD1 matching over 10 bases. Germline assignment: CDR1 SQVTM and CDR2 ANQGSEA. With 4 bases clipped from V and 8 bases from J, the junction kept 16 bases outside the gene matches. The CDR3 length is 16 residues. DNA for the CDR3: TGCAGCGTTGGAGTCCATCTAGGACAGGGGGAAGGGGGCTACACCTTC. This translates into CSVGVHLGQGEGGYTF.

CDR3 coding DNA: TGTGCCAGCAGCCCTACAGGGGGGGCAAATCAGCCCCAGCATTTT. Its protein is CASSPTGGANQPQHF. The chain recombines TRBV6-4 with TRBJ1-5; 8 bases are shared with TRBD1. Losses at the gene ends were 6 bases for V and 4 bases for J; bases not matched to a gene: 8. CDR3 length: 15 residues. Germline CDR1 reads MRHNA; CDR2 reads SNTAGT.

This chain connects TRBV7-3 to TRBJ2-5, with D perhaps matching TRBD2 (5 bases). The CDR3 is made up of 17 amino acids. CDR1 SGHTA and CDR2 FQGTGA come from the germline V gene. The V and J ends lost 5 bases and 7 bases respectively, with 26 bases between them. DNA of the CDR3: TGTGCCAGCAGCCCCCGGACGGACTCGACCTATCGGGGGACCCAGTACTTC. This codes for CASSPRTDSTYRGTQYF.

The chain links TRBV19 to TRBJ1-2, with D tentatively TRBD1 (6 bases). Germline V CDR1 and CDR2: LNHDA, SQIVND (reference sequence). Trimming shortened V by 6 bases and J by 3 bases, and 20 bases separated the two germline ends. The CDR3 runs to 16 residues. CDR3 DNA: TGTGCCAGTAGACCGGGTCCCCGAAAGGGGGACTATGGCTACACCTTC. It translates to CASRPGPRKGDYGYTF.

The chain uses TRBV9 and TRBJ1-1, with D possibly matching TRBD1 (5 bases). The CDR3 is made up of 13 amino acids. Germline V CDR1 and CDR2: SGDLS, YYNGEE. The germline V and J ends were trimmed by 4 bases and 4 bases, with 11 bases remaining between them. In DNA form, the CDR3 reads TGTGCCAGCAGCCCGGTGGGGGGCACTGAAGCTTTCTTT. Translated: CASSPVGGTEAFF.

This clone was picked up one time. This chain joins TRBV7-2 and TRBJ2-3; tentatively, D is TRBD1 (5 bases). The germline V and J ends were trimmed by 5 bases and 0 bases, with 18 bases remaining between them. CDR3 length equals 17 residues. CDR1 SGHTA and CDR2 FQGNSA come from the germline V gene. The CDR3 region is CASSPRTSFSSTDTQYF. In DNA form, the CDR3 reads TGTGCCAGCAGCCCTAGGACAAGCTTTTCTAGCACAGATACGCAGTATTTT.